Each of the 16 T cell receptor beta chains below was sequenced from the same sample in a study of blood T cells in healthy people across ages. A sample-barcoded 5' primer and a J-beta primer mix were used in a second PCR of roughly 7 to 11 cycles. TCRdb reprocessed the 5' RACE reads via MiXCR and lists one record per CDR3 protein. This table holds 600,000 to 1,000,000 distinct CDR3 sequences, approximately 25% found once. The sample also formed part of further work on T cells of mothers and their children.

What was sequenced was blood. The receptors shown here come from a boy between 10 and 17 years old in good health.

This clonotype has only a few counts. The CDR3 loop is CSVDRLQGYEQYF. The CDR3 coding sequence is TGCAGCGTTGACCGACTCCAGGGGTACGAGCAGTACTTC. The rearrangement joins TRBV29-1 to TRBJ2-7; perhaps TRBD1 as D (6 bases). The CDR3 has 13 residues. Germline V CDR1 and CDR2: SQVTM, ANQGSEA. V was trimmed by 3 bases and J by 4 bases, leaving 13 bases between them.

This clonotype was seen a few times. V gene TRBV20-1 combines with J gene TRBJ2-4, with 8 bases aligning to TRBD1. Germline V gives CDR1 DFQATT, CDR2 SNEGSKA (reference sequence). The J segment lost 1 base and the V segment lost 6 bases, leaving 5 bases of the junction unmatched. This CDR3 region has 14 residues. The CDR3 region has the DNA TGCAGTGCCCGCCGGACAGGGGCCAAAAACATTCAGTACTTC. Encoded protein: CSARRTGAKNIQYF.

This chain links TRBV18 with TRBJ1-2; TRBD1 aligns across 9 bases. The CDR3 is 19 amino acids. The germline CDR1 and CDR2 sequences are KGHSH and LQKENI. The ends lost 5 bases at V and 6 bases at J; junction bases unmatched: 22. The CDR3 sequence: CASSLQGAPLTLLLDGYTF. The CDR3, as DNA: TGTGCCAGCTCATTACAGGGGGCCCCCCTAACTTTGCTACTAGATGGCTACACCTTC.

This clonotype was picked up a small number of times. The gene calls are TRBV24-1 and TRBJ2-5, with 7 bases that match TRBD2. Trimming at V came to 9 bases and at J to 9 bases, leaving 9 bases not matched to a gene. Germline assignment: CDR1 KGHDR and CDR2 SFDVKD. The CDR3 covers 12 residues. CDR3 nucleotides: TGTGCCACCTCCAGCGGGAAGAAGGCCCAGTACTTC. Translation gives CATSSGKKAQYF.

The V and J genes are TRBV20-1 and TRBJ2-5, with 8 nucleotides matching TRBD2. J was trimmed by 2 bases and V by 3 bases; bases with no gene match: 8. The V gene's germline CDR1 is DFQATT and CDR2 SNEGSKA (reference sequence). CDR3 length: 15 residues. In DNA, the CDR3 is TGCAGTGCTAGTCGACGGGGGGGCTCTCAAGAGACCCAGTACTTC. This codes for CSASRRGGSQETQYF.

A few counts support this clonotype. This chain connects TRBV29-1 to TRBJ2-2, with D perhaps matching TRBD2 (6 bases). The CDR3 is made up of 17 amino acids. The V end lost 0 bases, the J end lost 1 base, and 15 bases lay between the germline ends. Per germline, CDR1 SQVTM and CDR2 ANQGSEA. The CDR3 is CSVEDQRRVGNTGELFF. The CDR3 nucleotides are TGCAGCGTTGAAGATCAAAGGAGGGTAGGGAACACCGGGGAGCTGTTTTTT.

This clonotype came up many times. The rearrangement links TRBV2 to TRBJ2-5; weak D call: TRBD2 (6 bases). The assigned J gene may be wrong: the sequence end matches TRBJ2-7 better. From germline, CDR1 is SNHLY and CDR2 FYNNEI. CDR3 size: 15 residues. Here the CDR3 reads CASSDPGLGSYEQYF. CDR3 coding DNA: TGTGCCAGCAGTGATCCGGGACTGGGTTCCTACGAGCAGTACTTC.

This chain links TRBV6-1 with TRBJ2-1; the D call may be TRBD1 or TRBD2 (6 bases each). Germline CDR1 is MNHNS and CDR2 is SASEGT. This CDR3 spans 17 amino acids. V was shortened by 5 bases and J by 5 bases, with 22 bases between the two germline ends. The CDR3 DNA follows: TGTGCCAGCAGTACCCCACGAAGGTTGGGGGGCCACAATGAGCAGTTCTTC. Translation gives CASSTPRRLGGHNEQFF.

V and J are TRBV6-2 or TRBV6-3 and TRBJ2-7, with 8 positions matching TRBD1. This CDR3 has 14 residues. Germline values: CDR1 MNHEY, CDR2 SVGEGT. After removal of 4 bases from V and 6 bases from J, the junction contained 8 bases not matched to a gene. CDR3 region: CASSLTGARSEQYF. The CDR3 coding sequence is TGTGCCAGCAGTTTGACAGGGGCGAGGAGCGAGCAGTACTTC.

A single count supports this clonotype. The V call is TRBV4-1, the J call TRBJ2-1; unclear D gene. V shed 5 bases and J shed 8 bases, with 22 bases lying between them. The CDR3 is 16 amino acids. Germline CDR1 is MGHRA and CDR2 is YSYEKL. CDR3 in amino acids: CASSDGALSGVYEQFF. The DNA of the CDR3 is TGCGCCAGCAGCGACGGTGCATTAAGTGGGGTCTATGAGCAGTTCTTC.

This clonotype was found once. The rearrangement uses TRBV7-8 and TRBJ1-1, with D possibly matching TRBD1 (5 bases). Germline V gene sequence: CDR1 SGHVS, CDR2 FQNEAQ. This CDR3 is built from 14 residues. V lost 6 bases and J lost 1, with 12 bases in between. The CDR3: CASRPTGPNTEAFF. CDR3 bases: TGTGCCAGCAGACCTACAGGACCGAACACTGAAGCTTTCTTT.

This rearrangement joins TRBV29-1 to TRBJ1-5, with 7 bases fitting TRBD1. Trimming took 4 bases from V and 6 from J; bases not matched to a gene: 3. The CDR3 is made up of 12 amino acids. Germline V gene sequence: CDR1 SQVTM, CDR2 ANQGSEA. The CDR3 bases are TGCAGCGTTGGACAGGGCAGTCAGCCCCAGCATTTT. Amino acid sequence: CSVGQGSQPQHF.

A few counts support this clonotype. The chain combines TRBV12-3 or TRBV12-4 with TRBJ1-1, with D unresolved. V was trimmed by 5 bases and J by 11 bases, leaving 21 bases between them. CDR3 length equals 14 residues. This CDR3 reads CASSLDMTRRRAFF. The DNA for the CDR3 is TGTGCCAGCAGTCTCGACATGACCAGGCGACGGGCTTTCTTT.

This clonotype was picked up a small number of times. The chain couples TRBV29-1 to TRBJ1-1; 8 bases are shared with TRBD1. This CDR3 is built from 13 residues. Losses at the gene ends were 5 bases for V and 3 bases for J; bases not matched to a gene: 5. In germline, CDR1 is SQVTM, CDR2 ANQGSEA. This chain's CDR3 is CSVRTGRDTEAFF. The CDR3 DNA is TGCAGCGTTCGGACAGGGAGGGACACTGAAGCTTTCTTT.

This clonotype was counted a few times. This sequence joins TRBV7-3 and TRBJ2-5, with 11 nucleotides matching TRBD2. The J call could be wrong; TRBJ2-1 is a better fit for the DNA end. The V gene's germline CDR1 is SGHTA and CDR2 FQGTGA. The CDR3 is made up of 14 amino acids. The CDR3 DNA is TGTGCCACCCTGGGGTTAGCGGGGGGGAATGAGCAGTTCTTC. Translated: CATLGLAGGNEQFF.

This clonotype appeared a few times. The chain is built from TRBV20-1 and TRBJ1-4, with a tentative D call TRBD1 (5 bases). Germline V gene sequence: CDR1 DFQATT, CDR2 SNEGSKA (reference sequence). Trimming shortened V by 4 bases and J by 5 bases, and 11 bases separated the two germline ends. CDR3 size: 13 residues. The chain's CDR3 is CSATTVQNEKLFF. CDR3 nucleotide sequence: TGCAGTGCTACGACAGTCCAGAATGAAAAACTGTTTTTT.